The 17 T cell receptor beta chains in this list originate from one sample, sequenced in a study of beta chain features in type 1 diabetes. Isolated RNA was reverse transcribed in full, so expressed TCRB transcripts were sequenced. TCRdb keeps only in-frame clones here, not all; method: immunoSEQ multiplex PCR. Of about 360,000 clones listed, roughly 13% are singletons. Sequencing was done on a sample of naive CD4+ T cells from blood. The source of these receptors is a man in his late teens or twenties in good health.

This clone was observed at least ten times. The CDR3 DNA sequence: TGCAGCGCACGGACAGATGAGCAGTTCTTC. Residues: CSARTDEQFF. The genes are TRBV29-1 and TRBJ2-1, with TRBD1 as a possible D gene (6 bases). The CDR3 length is 10 residues. Germline loops: CDR1 SQVTM, CDR2 ANQGSEA. The V end was cut by 7 bases, the J end by 8 bases, with 9 bases between.

This clone was seen only a few times. The J gene is TRBJ2-1, the V gene TRBV5-4; 10 nucleotides line up with TRBD2. This CDR3 region has 17 residues. V lost 3 bases, J lost 6 bases, and 12 bases stayed unmatched. CDR1 and CDR2 (germline): SGHNT, YYREEE (reference sequence). In nucleotides, the CDR3 is TGTGCCAGCAGCTGGTCTAGCGGGAGTATGAAATTCAATGAGCAGTTCTTC. Translation gives CASSWSSGSMKFNEQFF.

The V call is TRBV28, the J call TRBJ1-5; D perhaps matches TRBD1 (6 bases). Germline values: CDR1 MDHEN, CDR2 SYDVKM. V shed 7 bases and J shed 5 bases, with 12 bases lying between them. This CDR3 has 13 residues. CDR3 amino acids: CASTGGAYQPQHF. The CDR3 DNA reads TGTGCCAGCACGGGGGGGGCTTATCAGCCCCAGCATTTT.

This clone was detected a few times. The chain is built from TRBV15 and TRBJ2-5; tentative D call: TRBD2 (7 bases). The CDR3 is 14 residues long. Germline V gene sequence: CDR1 LNHNV, CDR2 YYDKDF (reference sequence). The germline V and J ends were trimmed by 4 bases and 2 bases, with 11 bases remaining between them. For the CDR3, the DNA is TGTGCCACCAGCAATAAGGGGGGGCAAGAGACCCAGTACTTC. Translating gives CATSNKGGQETQYF.

The chain has TRBV5-4 and TRBJ2-1; possibly TRBD1 for D (6 bases). Deletions cut 3 bases from V and 5 bases from J, with 12 bases between. CDR1 is SGHNT, CDR2 YYREEE, per germline (reference sequence). This CDR3 contains 14 residues. The CDR3 loop reads CASSSRGWDNEQFF. DNA of the CDR3: TGTGCCAGCAGCTCCAGGGGTTGGGACAATGAGCAGTTCTTC.

The chain has TRBV30 and TRBJ1-2; TRBD1 is a possible D gene (6 bases). Germline values: CDR1 GTSNPN, CDR2 SVGIG (reference sequence). This CDR3 is 16 amino acids long. The germline V and J ends were trimmed by 6 bases and 0 bases, with 20 bases remaining between them. The CDR3 bases are TGTGCCTGCCTAAGGACCAGGGGATTCCCTAACTATGGCTACACCTTC. Translated: CACLRTRGFPNYGYTF.

The chain has TRBV15 and TRBJ2-1, with 7 bases fitting TRBD2. With 0 bases clipped from V and 8 bases from J, the junction kept 4 bases outside the gene matches. The CDR3 length is 14 residues. Germline V CDR1 and CDR2: LNHNV, YYDKDF (reference sequence). In DNA, the CDR3 is TGTGCCACCAGCAGAGATTTAGCGGGCGATGAGCAGTTCTTC. This gives the protein CATSRDLAGDEQFF.

This chain joins TRBV18 and TRBJ2-1; 8 bases agree with TRBD2. The CDR3 loop spans 16 amino acids. Per germline, CDR1 KGHSH and CDR2 LQKENI. Trimming cost V 1 base and J 0 bases; bases outside gene matches: 2. CDR3 in amino acids: CASSPLLAGSYNEQFF. The CDR3 nucleotides are TGTGCCAGCTCACCACTCCTAGCGGGCTCCTACAATGAGCAGTTCTTC. Complete variable domain (other parts from reference TRBV18 and TRBJ2-1): NAGVMQNPRHLVRRRGQEARLRCSPMKGHSHVYWYRQLPEEGLKFMVYLQKENIIDESGMPKERFSAEFPKEGPSILRIQQVVRGDSAAYFCASSPLLAGSYNEQFFGPGTRLTVL.

The chain joins TRBV19 to TRBJ1-2; D is possibly TRBD1 (6 bases). From germline, CDR1 is LNHDA and CDR2 SQIVND (reference sequence). Trimming took off 4 bases at V and 5 bases at J, with 14 bases between the two ends. The CDR3 is 14 amino acids. The CDR3 here is CASSRAGTLYGYTF. CDR3 DNA sequence: TGTGCCAGTAGTAGGGCCGGGACATTGTATGGCTACACCTTC.

This sequence joins TRBV28 and TRBJ1-2; 7 nucleotides line up with TRBD1. Germline V lookup: CDR1 MDHEN, CDR2 SYDVKM. The junction had 3 bases not matched to a gene; V was cut back by 4 bases and J by 1 base. There are 14 residues in the CDR3. Here the CDR3 DNA reads TGTGCCAGCAGTTCTTCAGGGGGTAACTATGGCTACACCTTC. It translates to CASSSSGGNYGYTF.

This chain uses TRBV6-5 with TRBJ2-3; possibly TRBD1 for D (6 bases). Trimming took off 8 bases at V and 1 base at J, with 10 bases between the two ends. This CDR3 is built from 13 residues. Germline values: CDR1 MNHEY, CDR2 SVGAGI. This CDR3 is CASRRQGTDTQYF. The DNA for the CDR3 is TGTGCCAGCCGCCGACAGGGCACAGATACGCAGTATTTT.

The table lists this clone with a few counts. The genes are TRBV20-1 and TRBJ2-1, with a weak D call TRBD2 (6 bases). Germline-derived CDR1 and CDR2 are DFQATT and SNEGSKA (reference sequence). The V and J ends lost 7 bases and 7 bases respectively, with 11 bases between them. This CDR3 contains 11 residues. The CDR3 region has the DNA TGCAGTGTCAGACTAGTGAATGAGCAGTTCTTC. This translates into CSVRLVNEQFF.

V is TRBV7-2 and J is TRBJ2-2; 7 bases map to TRBD2. CDR3 length: 16 amino acids. CDR1 and CDR2 (germline): SGHTA, FQGNSA. The ends lost 1 base at V and 7 bases at J; junction bases unmatched: 9. The CDR3 loop reads CASSLEVWVAGGELFF. The CDR3 DNA reads TGTGCCAGCAGCTTAGAAGTGTGGGTAGCGGGCGGGGAGCTGTTTTTT.

In this sample, this clone turned up a few times. The genes are TRBV5-4 and TRBJ2-7; 10 bases line up with TRBD1. The CDR3 covers 14 residues. Germline CDR1 reads SGHNT; CDR2 reads YYREEE (reference sequence). Trimming took 4 bases from V and 9 from J; bases not matched to a gene: 10. CDR3 nucleotide sequence: TGTGCCAGCAGCCCCGGGACAGGGGTGTATGCGCAGTACTTC. It is translated as CASSPGTGVYAQYF.

The V gene is TRBV7-3, the J gene TRBJ2-3; TRBD2 matches at 9 bases. The CDR3 is 15 residues long. CDR1 is SGHTA and CDR2 is FQGTGA in the germline V gene. The V segment lost 5 bases and the J segment 3 bases; nucleotides outside the gene matches: 6. DNA for the CDR3: TGTGCCAGCAGCCCAGCGCGGGGGGGAACAGATACGCAGTATTTT. Protein: CASSPARGGTDTQYF.

This clone has more than one count but fewer than ten. This chain's CDR3 is CAGGATGPVLHSYNEQFF. Written as DNA, the CDR3 is TGTGCCGGGGGGGCGACAGGACCAGTATTACACTCCTACAATGAGCAGTTCTTC. The rearrangement joins TRBV30 to TRBJ2-1; maybe TRBD2 (7 bases). The CDR3 consists of 18 residues. Trimming removed 8 bases at V and 0 bases at J, with 26 bases between. Per germline, CDR1 GTSNPN and CDR2 SVGIG (reference sequence).

This rearrangement joins TRBV30 to TRBJ2-7; 10 bases are a match to TRBD1. Germline CDR1 reads GTSNPN; CDR2 reads SVGIG (reference sequence). The CDR3 is made up of 16 amino acids. V lost 5 bases, J lost 4 bases, and 14 bases stayed unmatched. The CDR3 loop reads CAWRHPTGGGKYEQYF. The CDR3, as DNA: TGTGCCTGGCGCCACCCGACAGGGGGCGGGAAGTACGAGCAGTACTTC.